Sequencing of this T cell receptor beta chain was carried out in a study of PD-L1 blockade in urothelial cancer. Study-wide background: The patients had undergone anywhere from 0 to 3 prior chemotherapy regimens. It was at 3 weeks (second dose) and 6 weeks after treatment start that blood was analyzed.

Sequencing was performed with immunoSEQ multiplex PCR; in TCRdb, only in-frame clones are kept and a portion is missing. The sample holds approximately 83,000 clones; less than 85% are singletons and the top ten take approximately 8%. Time point noted: peripheral blood 6 weeks after treatment start. In regard to this clone: No antigen is known for it.

Whole-study results and caveats: Tumor-associated clones in blood expanded more at 3 weeks in durable-benefit patients. Pretreatment blood TCR clonality under the median forecast improved survival.

The sequences come from PBMCs, collected around atezolizumab (anti-PD-L1) treatment. The source is a man between 70 and 80 years old with urothelial cancer.

CDR3 loop: CASSWQGIRTDTQYF. The CDR3 DNA follows: TGTGCCAGTAGCTGGCAGGGAATCCGCACAGATACGCAGTATTTT. This rearrangement joins TRBV19 to TRBJ2-3; possible D gene TRBD1, 5 bases. The CDR3 runs 15 residues. Germline V CDR1 and CDR2: LNHDA, SQIVND (reference sequence). V lost 6 bases and J 1 base, leaving 14 bases between the germline ends.